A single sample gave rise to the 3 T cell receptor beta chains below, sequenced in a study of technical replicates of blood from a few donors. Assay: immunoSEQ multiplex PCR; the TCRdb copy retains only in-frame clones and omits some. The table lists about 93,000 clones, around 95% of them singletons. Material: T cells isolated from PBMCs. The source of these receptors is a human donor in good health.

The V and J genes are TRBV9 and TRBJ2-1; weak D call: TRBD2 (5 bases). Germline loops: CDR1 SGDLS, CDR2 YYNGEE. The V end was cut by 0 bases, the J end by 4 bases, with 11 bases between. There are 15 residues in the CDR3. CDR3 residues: CASSVGGVQYNEQFF. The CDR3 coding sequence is TGTGCCAGCAGCGTAGGGGGAGTTCAGTACAATGAGCAGTTCTTC.

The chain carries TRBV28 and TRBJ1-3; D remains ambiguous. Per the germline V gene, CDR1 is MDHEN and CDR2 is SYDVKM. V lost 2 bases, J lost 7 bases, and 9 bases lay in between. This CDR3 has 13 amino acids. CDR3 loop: CASSLPQRNTIYF. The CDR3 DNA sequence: TGTGCCAGCAGTTTACCGCAACGGAACACCATATATTTT.

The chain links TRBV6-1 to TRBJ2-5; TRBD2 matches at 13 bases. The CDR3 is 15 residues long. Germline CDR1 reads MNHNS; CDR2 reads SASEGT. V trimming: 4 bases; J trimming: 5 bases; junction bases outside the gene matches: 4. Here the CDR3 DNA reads TGTGCCAGCAGTGGAGGACTAGCGGGAGTGGAGACCCAGTACTTC. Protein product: CASSGGLAGVETQYF.